Each of the 21 T cell receptor beta chains below was sequenced from the same sample in a study of identical twins. Each CDR3 protein is one row after TCRdb ran MiXCR on the 5' RACE reads. This repertoire shows 150,000 or so distinct CDR3 sequences, around 3.5% found once; its top ten account for approximately 7.6%. Sequences were obtained from memory T cells sorted from blood. These receptors came from a man aged 18 to 29 in good health.

This clonotype was counted ten times or more. The rearrangement uses TRBV28 and TRBJ1-1; no firm D call. The CDR3 covers 12 residues. Germline V lookup: CDR1 MDHEN, CDR2 SYDVKM. Trimming removed 3 bases at V and 5 bases at J, with 7 bases between. The CDR3 loop is CASSFRGTEAFF. The CDR3 DNA reads as TGTGCCAGCAGTTTTCGAGGAACTGAAGCTTTCTTT.

This clonotype appeared many times. The chain employs TRBV28 and TRBJ2-7; D is unresolved. Trimming removed 5 bases at V and 1 base at J, with 12 bases between. Germline CDR1 MDHEN, CDR2 SYDVKM. This CDR3 spans 14 amino acids. CDR3 residues: CASSGPGSSYEQYF. The CDR3 DNA sequence: TGTGCCAGCAGTGGCCCCGGTAGTTCCTACGAGCAGTACTTC.

This clonotype was seen ten or more times. The J gene is TRBJ2-7, the V gene TRBV5-1; D might be TRBD1 (6 bases). The CDR3 consists of 14 residues. The germline gives CDR1 SGHRS, CDR2 YFSETQ. Between the trimmed V and J ends, which lost 2 bases and 5 bases, there was a span of 14 bases. This CDR3 reads CASSFGDIANEQYV. The CDR3 DNA is TGCGCCAGCAGCTTTGGGGACATAGCAAACGAGCAGTACGTC.

There are many counts of this clonotype. The V call is TRBV25-1, the J call TRBJ1-1; TRBD1 aligns across 7 bases. Trimming at V came to 4 bases and at J to 4 bases, leaving 3 bases not matched to a gene. This CDR3 is built from 13 residues. Germline CDR1 is MGHDK and CDR2 is SYGVNS. In nucleotides, the CDR3 is TGTGCCAGCAGTGGAGGGGGCATCACTGAAGCTTTCTTT. As protein: CASSGGGITEAFF.

This clonotype was found many times. V and J are TRBV6-1 and TRBJ2-6; 9 positions agree with TRBD1. Germline V gene sequence: CDR1 MNHNS, CDR2 SASEGT. The CDR3 length is 15 residues. Trimming removed 6 bases from V and 7 bases from J; junction bases left unmatched: 7. The CDR3 region has the DNA TGTGCCAGCAGCCAGGACAGGGGCCCTGCCAACGTCCTGACTTTC. Protein product: CASSQDRGPANVLTF.

This clonotype was counted only a few times. The V call is TRBV4-3, the J call TRBJ2-2, with TRBD1 matching 7 bases. Germline trimming cut 0 bases from V and 6 bases from J; bases unmatched to any gene: 4. The length of the CDR3 is 15 residues. CDR1 LGHNA and CDR2 YSLEER come from the germline V gene. The CDR3 DNA reads as TGCGCCAGCAGCCAAGATGAGGGGGCCCCCGGGGAGCTGTTTTTT. Encoded protein: CASSQDEGAPGELFF.

This clonotype was seen a few times. The rearrangement uses TRBV7-9 and TRBJ1-2, with D possibly being TRBD1 (6 bases). CDR1 is SEHNR and CDR2 is FQNEAQ in the germline V gene (reference sequence). V was cut by 4 bases and J by 6 bases, with 15 bases left in between. The CDR3 totals 14 residues. The chain's CDR3 is CASSSDRTPDGYTF. The CDR3 DNA sequence: TGTGCCAGCAGCTCCGACAGGACCCCCGATGGCTACACCTTC.

The chain employs TRBV27 and TRBJ2-2; 8 nucleotides agree with TRBD2. The trim removed 5 bases at V and 5 bases at J, leaving 7 bases unmatched. Germline V gives CDR1 MNHEY, CDR2 SMNVEV (reference sequence). The CDR3 consists of 15 residues. CDR3 loop: CASSPTSAITGELFF. CDR3 bases: TGTGCCAGCAGTCCGACTAGCGCGATTACCGGGGAGCTGTTTTTT.

There are many counts of this clonotype. This rearrangement joins TRBV2 to TRBJ1-2; D is unclear. Looked up from germline, CDR1 is SNHLY and CDR2 is FYNNEI. The CDR3 totals 13 residues. V was clipped by 1 base and J by 8 bases, with 11 bases between them. In DNA form, the CDR3 reads TGTGCCAGCAGTGAAGTTGGGGATCGCGGCTACACCTTC. Translation: CASSEVGDRGYTF.

This clonotype was counted at least ten times. The V call is TRBV5-6, the J call TRBJ2-3; 12 bases align to TRBD2. The junction had 3 bases not matched to a gene; V was cut back by 0 bases and J by 4 bases. The germline V gene encodes CDR1 SGHDT and CDR2 YYEEEE. This CDR3 is built from 16 residues. CDR3 nucleotides: TGTGCCAGCAGCTTGGGACTAGCGGGAGCTTCAGATACGCAGTATTTT. Amino acid sequence: CASSLGLAGASDTQYF.

This clonotype was detected many times. The V and J genes are TRBV15 and TRBJ2-1; 10 bases line up with TRBD1. The germline gives CDR1 LNHNV, CDR2 YYDKDF (reference sequence). V lost 4 bases, J lost 4 bases, and 4 bases stayed unmatched. This CDR3 contains 15 residues. The CDR3, as DNA: TGTGCCACCAGCAAGGACAGGGGGGATTACAATGAGCAGTTCTTC. Encoded protein: CATSKDRGDYNEQFF.

This clonotype was seen ten or more times. The chain recombines TRBV3-1 with TRBJ2-1; 9 nucleotides line up with TRBD2. Germline V gives CDR1 LGHDT, CDR2 YNNKEL (reference sequence). The CDR3 is 17 amino acids. V shed 0 bases and J 7 bases; nucleotides not matched to a gene: 10. The CDR3 here is CASSQDVLAGSLNEQFF. The CDR3 DNA reads as TGTGCCAGCAGCCAAGATGTGCTAGCGGGGAGTCTTAATGAGCAGTTCTTC.

This clonotype has ten or more counts. CDR3 region: CSAKATGPKNIQYF. CDR3 coding DNA: TGCAGTGCCAAAGCGACAGGGCCCAAAAACATTCAGTACTTC. The chain uses TRBV20-1 and TRBJ2-4; 7 nucleotides agree with TRBD1. CDR3 size: 14 residues. CDR1 and CDR2 from the germline V gene are DFQATT and SNEGSKA (reference sequence). V trimming: 6 bases; J trimming: 2 bases; junction bases outside the gene matches: 7.

This clonotype has more than one count but fewer than ten. J is TRBJ2-1 and V is TRBV7-3; 12 bases map to TRBD2. The CDR3 has 16 amino acids. Germline trimming cut 2 bases from V and 8 bases from J; bases unmatched to any gene: 7. Germline loops: CDR1 SGHTA, CDR2 FQGTGA. The CDR3 here is CASSLSLAGGLDEQFF. For the CDR3, the DNA is TGTGCCAGCAGCTTATCTCTAGCGGGAGGGCTCGATGAGCAGTTCTTC.

This clonotype showed up many times. CDR3 in amino acids: CASSVVASGHNEQFF. The CDR3 DNA is TGTGCCAGCAGCGTAGTGGCTAGCGGGCACAATGAGCAGTTCTTC. This chain joins TRBV9 and TRBJ2-1; 8 bases are a match to TRBD2. Germline values: CDR1 SGDLS, CDR2 YYNGEE. V was pared by 0 bases and J by 5 bases, with 4 bases of the junction left unmatched. CDR3 length: 15 residues.

This clonotype is a singleton in its sample. A much larger clone is a single base away; this may be a read error. Given the absence of the conserved phenylalanine or tryptophan at the CDR3 end, a read error is likely. The chain employs TRBV30 and TRBJ2-7, with 10 bases aligning to TRBD1. This CDR3 is built from 15 residues. Germline CDR1 and CDR2: GTSNPN and SVGIG (reference sequence). V trimming: 3 bases; J trimming: 3 bases; junction bases outside the gene matches: 8. CDR3 coding DNA: TGTGCCTGGAGCCATGGACAGGGGGGAAACTACGAGCAGTACGCC. The encoded protein is CAWSHGQGGNYEQYA.

In its sample, this clonotype was seen a few times. The genes are TRBV25-1 and TRBJ1-6; D perhaps matches TRBD1 (5 bases). The CDR3 has 14 residues. Trimming shortened V by 2 bases and J by 10 bases, and 12 bases separated the two germline ends. From germline, CDR1 is MGHDK and CDR2 SYGVNS. CDR3 protein: CASSEKGFRSPLHF. CDR3 in DNA: TGTGCCAGCAGTGAAAAGGGGTTTAGGTCACCCCTCCACTTT.

Concerning this clonotype itself: A much larger clone sits a single nucleotide away, making a read error possible. The chain couples TRBV28 to TRBJ2-1; D unclear. From germline, CDR1 is MDHEN and CDR2 SYDVKM. This CDR3 has 16 residues. CDR3 sequence: CASSSLSLTLYSEQFF. The DNA for the CDR3 is TGTGCCAGCAGTTCCCTAAGTTTAACCCTCTACAGTGAGCAGTTCTTC.

Many counts were recorded for this clonotype. The V gene is TRBV3-1, the J gene TRBJ1-1; D is uncertain. V gave up 0 bases and J gave up 0 bases, with 8 bases separating them. Germline loops: CDR1 LGHDT, CDR2 YNNKEL (reference sequence). There are 15 residues in the CDR3. CDR3 coding DNA: TGTGCCAGCAGCCAAGATGAAGGGATGAACACTGAAGCTTTCTTT. This encodes CASSQDEGMNTEAFF.

This clonotype has a count of ten or more. The chain uses TRBV6-5 and TRBJ2-4; D not certain. Trimming cost V 4 bases and J 3 bases, with 13 bases left between them. Germline V lookup: CDR1 MNHEY, CDR2 SVGAGI. The CDR3 is 15 amino acids. The CDR3: CASSSSGWGKNIQYF. The CDR3 nucleotides are TGTGCCAGCAGTTCCTCTGGATGGGGCAAAAACATTCAGTACTTC.

This clonotype was seen many times. The CDR3 reads CSVATHDNSPLHF. The CDR3 DNA is TGCAGCGTTGCGACCCACGATAATTCACCCCTCCACTTT. The chain carries TRBV29-1 and TRBJ1-6; D not resolved. The CDR3 extends over 13 amino acids. Germline V lookup: CDR1 SQVTM, CDR2 ANQGSEA. V was shortened by 4 bases and J by 5 bases, with 9 bases between the two germline ends.